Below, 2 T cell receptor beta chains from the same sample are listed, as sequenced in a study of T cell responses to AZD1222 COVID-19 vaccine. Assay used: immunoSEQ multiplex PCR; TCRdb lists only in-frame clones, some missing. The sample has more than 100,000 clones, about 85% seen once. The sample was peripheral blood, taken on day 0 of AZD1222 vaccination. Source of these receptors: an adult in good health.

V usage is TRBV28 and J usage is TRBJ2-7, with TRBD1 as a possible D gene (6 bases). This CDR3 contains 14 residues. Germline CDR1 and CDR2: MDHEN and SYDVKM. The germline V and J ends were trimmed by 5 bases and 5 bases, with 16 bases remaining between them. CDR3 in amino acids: CASSLPDRSHEQYF. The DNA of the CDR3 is TGTGCCAGCAGTCTTCCTGACAGGTCCCACGAGCAGTACTTC.

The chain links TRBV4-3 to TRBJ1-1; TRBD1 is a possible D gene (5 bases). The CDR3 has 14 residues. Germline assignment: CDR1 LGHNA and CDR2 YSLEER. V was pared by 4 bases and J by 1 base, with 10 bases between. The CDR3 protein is CASSRGTGNTEAFF. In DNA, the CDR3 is TGCGCCAGCAGCCGCGGGACCGGGAACACTGAAGCTTTCTTT.